This T cell receptor beta chain emerged from a study of cytomegalovirus exposure and HLA in healthy donors. Study details: An earlier analysis found some 120 million unique TCR beta sequences from 150 million to 200 million T cells.

General study results and limits: Across donors, most TCRs were seen rarely, yet some public ones were widespread. Apart from CMV serostatus, no immune exposure information was available. The study assumed roughly uniform donor sequencing depth for presence/absence analyses.

V dropped 6 bases and J dropped 3; count of bases not matched to a gene: 4. This CDR3 contains 13 residues. In germline, CDR1 is MNHEY, CDR2 SMNVEV (reference sequence). Regarding this clone: Its antigen remains unidentified.

PCR employed 60 Vbeta and 13 Jbeta primers. Method: immunoSEQ multiplex PCR; TCRdb's copy keeps in-frame clones and lacks some. Among fewer than 250,000 clones, 82% were seen once, and the ten largest hold roughly 5.5%. The clonotype originates from a man aged 35 to 55 in good health and CMV-seropositive. J is TRBJ1-2 and V is TRBV27; 7 bases are shared with TRBD1. The material sequenced was PBMCs. The CDR3 here is CASSPGGHYGYTF. CDR3 coding DNA: TGTGCCAGCAGCCCAGGGGGTCACTATGGCTACACCTTC.